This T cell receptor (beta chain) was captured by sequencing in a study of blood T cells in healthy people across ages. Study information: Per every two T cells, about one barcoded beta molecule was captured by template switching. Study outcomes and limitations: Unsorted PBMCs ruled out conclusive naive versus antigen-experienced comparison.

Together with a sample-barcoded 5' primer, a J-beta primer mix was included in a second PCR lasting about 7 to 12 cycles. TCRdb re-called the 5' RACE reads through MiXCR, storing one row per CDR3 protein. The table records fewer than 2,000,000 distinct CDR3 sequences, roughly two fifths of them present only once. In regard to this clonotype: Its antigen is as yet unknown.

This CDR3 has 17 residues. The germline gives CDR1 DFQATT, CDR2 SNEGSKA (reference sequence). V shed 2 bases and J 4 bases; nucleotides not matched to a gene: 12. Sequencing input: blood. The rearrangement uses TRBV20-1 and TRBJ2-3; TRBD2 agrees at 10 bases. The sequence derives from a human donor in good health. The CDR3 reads CSARYQLLAGVADTQYF. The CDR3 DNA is TGCAGTGCTAGATACCAGTTGCTAGCGGGGGTTGCAGATACGCAGTATTTT.